This TCR beta chain was recorded in a study of OX40 agonist ivuxolimab in advanced cancers. Study at large: The dose-escalation cohort had hepatocellular carcinoma, melanoma, renal cell or head and neck cancer.

Germline V CDR1 and CDR2: MNHNY, SVGAGI (reference sequence). Germline trimming cut 6 bases from V and 1 base from J; bases unmatched to any gene: 9. The CDR3 runs to 16 residues. This clone was recorded a few times. Assay: immunoSEQ multiplex PCR; the TCRdb copy retains only in-frame clones and omits some. The sample lists 9,500 to 12,000 clones, over 65% occurring once. The sequenced sample was CD4+ or CD8+ T cells sorted from blood, obtained in a trial of the OX40 agonist ivuxolimab. This receptor was taken from an adult with an advanced solid tumor such as melanoma, head and neck, liver or kidney cancer. The chain has TRBV6-6 and TRBJ2-5; 9 nucleotides match TRBD2. CDR3 in DNA: TGTGCCAGCAGCTCCAAGGCGGGGGGGCTCCAAGAGACCCAGTACTTC. Its protein is CASSSKAGGLQETQYF.